Presented here are 27 T cell receptor beta chains from one specimen sequenced in a study of tumor-infiltrating lymphocytes in primary liver carcinoma. Total RNA amounting to around 450 ng was the source from which TCR beta cDNA was made with a constant-region primer. Three nested multiplex PCR rounds of slightly modified ARM-PCR generated TCR beta libraries. Amplification in the first two PCR rounds was performed using TRBV1-TRBV30 forward primers and a C-beta reverse primer for approximately 10 cycles each. TCRdb analysed the multiplex PCR reads with MiXCR anew, one entry per CDR3 protein. The repertoire consists of 85,000 to 100,000 distinct CDR3 sequences, with just under 70% occurring once and the leading ten covering roughly 30%. Starting material for RNA and DNA co-extraction consisted of about 20-33 mg of unsorted bulk tissue. Sequencing input: tumor-adjacent normal liver tissue. The source is a man aged 40-49 years with primary liver carcinoma and hepatitis B virus infection.

A remark on this clonotype: The junction does not match germline at one end; this may be a read error. The CDR3 is CASSFRIGEEQYF. The CDR3 DNA follows: TGCGCCAGCAGCTTTAGGATAGGCGAAGAGCAGTACTTC. The chain uses TRBV11-1 and TRBJ2-7; no definite D call. Germline V CDR1 and CDR2: SGHAT, FQDESV (reference sequence). This CDR3 is built from 13 residues.

J is TRBJ2-1 and V is TRBV11-2; TRBD2 agrees at 8 bases. This CDR3 spans 14 amino acids. Germline CDR1 is SGHAT and CDR2 is FQNNGV. Trimming cost V 6 bases and J 13 bases; bases outside gene matches: 14. CDR3 coding DNA: TGTGCCAGCAGTATGCGGGAGGACGACAATAAACAGTTCTTC. Translation gives CASSMREDDNKQFF.

Regarding this clonotype: Since the CDR3 does not end with the conserved phenylalanine or tryptophan, this likely comes from a read error. The rearrangement uses TRBV12-5 and TRBJ2-7, with D perhaps being TRBD1 or TRBD2 (5 bases each). CDR1 and CDR2 (germline): LGHNT, FRNRAP. This CDR3 has 11 residues. Trimming shortened V by 8 bases and J by 6 bases, and 11 bases separated the two germline ends. CDR3: CASPSGPEQYL. The CDR3 DNA is TGTGCTAGTCCCTCGGGGCCCGAGCAGTACCTC.

As for this clonotype: The CDR3 carries no conserved terminal phenylalanine or tryptophan, so it likely arises from a read error. The rearrangement joins TRBV11-2 to TRBJ2-7; no clear D. CDR1 and CDR2 (germline): SGHAT, FQNNGV. The V and J ends lost 1 base and 7 bases respectively, with 11 bases between them. CDR3 length: 13 amino acids. Here the CDR3 reads CASSLGPKYEQYL. CDR3 coding DNA: TGTGCCAGCAGCTTAGGCCCGAAGTATGAGCAGTACCTC.

To note about this clonotype: The junction departs from germline at one end; a sequencing error may be responsible. The chain links TRBV20-1 to TRBJ1-5; 8 bases are a match to TRBD1. This CDR3 is built from 13 residues. Germline CDR1 DFQATT, CDR2 SNEGSKA (reference sequence). The CDR3 DNA is TGCAGTACTAGACAGGGGATATATCAGCCCCAGCATTTT. Its protein product is CSTRQGIYQPQHF.

Only a few counts were recorded for this clonotype. One end of the junction varies from germline; a read error may be responsible. This chain uses TRBV6-1 with TRBJ2-7, with D tentatively TRBD2 (5 bases). Germline V lookup: CDR1 MNHNS, CDR2 SASEGT. This CDR3 has 13 residues. The CDR3: CASSAPGIHEQYF. In DNA form, the CDR3 reads TGTGCTAGCAGTGCCCCGGGAATCCACGAGCAGTACTTT.

Details on this clonotype: A single base separates this from a much larger clone, so it may be a read error. The chain recombines TRBV5-6 with TRBJ2-5; 8 bases map to TRBD1. The CDR3 runs 13 residues. Per the germline V gene, CDR1 is SGHDT and CDR2 is YYEEEE. The CDR3 loop is CASNLTGEETQYF. CDR3 sequence (DNA): TGTGCCAGCAACTTGACAGGGGAAGAGACCCAGTACTTC.

This clonotype showed up many times. This chain links TRBV29-1 with TRBJ1-2; D is uncertain. The V end lost 0 bases, the J end lost 3 bases, and 11 bases lay between the germline ends. CDR1 and CDR2 from the germline V gene are SQVTM and ANQGSEA. The CDR3 is made up of 14 amino acids. As DNA, the CDR3 is TGCAGCGTTGAAGACGTGGGGAGCGACTATGGCTACACCTTC. It yields the protein CSVEDVGSDYGYTF.

This clonotype showed up many times. V is TRBV6-5 and J is TRBJ2-7; 8 nucleotides line up with TRBD1. The germline CDR1 and CDR2 sequences are MNHEY and SVGAGI. Trimming removed 5 bases from V and 1 base from J; junction bases left unmatched: 4. The CDR3 has 14 amino acids. CDR3 loop: CASSVDRDSYEQYF. The DNA for the CDR3 is TGTGCCAGCAGTGTGGACAGGGATTCCTACGAGCAGTACTTC.

On this clonotype: This CDR3 is missing its conserved last phenylalanine or tryptophan, likely due to a read error. The DNA is left out, because the CDR3 cannot be placed on it with certainty; the CDR3 is given as TCRdb lists it. The rearrangement joins TRBV11-2 to TRBJ2-1; the D call of TRBD2 is as the table states it, not checked on the DNA. Germline V gives CDR1 SGHAT, CDR2 FQNNGV. The CDR3 comprises 19 residues, both ends counted. CDR3 in amino acids: CVSSLDQREAFSSYNEQFL.

As regards this clonotype: Its ends do not fully match the called genes, so a read error is possible. The rearrangement joins TRBV4-1 to TRBJ2-1; D remains unclear. From germline, CDR1 is MGHRA and CDR2 YSYEKL. The CDR3 is made up of 13 amino acids. DNA of the CDR3: TGCGCAAGCAGCTCCTCCCCCGGGTCGGAGCTGTTCTTC. Encoded protein: CASSSSPGSELFF.

In regard to this clonotype: This clone may be a read error of a much larger clone one base away. The V and J genes are TRBV5-4 and TRBJ2-5, with 9 nucleotides matching TRBD1. Trimming took 8 bases from V and 1 from J; bases not matched to a gene: 6. This CDR3 has 14 residues. Germline V CDR1 and CDR2: SGHNT, YYREEE (reference sequence). In nucleotides, the CDR3 is TGTGCCAGGAGACCGGACAGGGGCCAAGAGACCCAGTACTTC. Amino acids: CARRPDRGQETQYF.

Details on this clonotype: An end of the junction differs from the germline gene, which may be a read error. The chain uses TRBV29-1 and TRBJ1-5; D is ambiguous. CDR3 length: 10 residues. The V gene's germline CDR1 is SQVTM and CDR2 ANQGSEA. CDR3 nucleotides: TGCAACTCCTTCCGCGAGCCCCACCATTTT. It encodes CNSFREPHHF.

As for this clonotype: A read error may be the cause here, since a much bigger clone is one base away. This chain joins TRBV30 and TRBJ1-2; no firm D call. The CDR3 totals 11 residues. Looked up from germline, CDR1 is GTSNPN and CDR2 is SVGIG (reference sequence). CDR3 in amino acids: CTWSPNYGYTF. The CDR3 coding sequence is TGTACCTGGAGTCCCAACTATGGCTACACCTTC.

CDR3 sequence reads: CASRSLDGWSAEAFF. For the CDR3, the DNA is TGTGCCAGCAGGTCGTTAGACGGATGGTCGGCTGAAGCTTTCTTT. The chain links TRBV12-3 or TRBV12-4 to TRBJ1-1, with unresolved D. V was pared by 6 bases and J by 6 bases, with 20 bases between. There are 15 residues in the CDR3.

Notes on this clonotype: In this CDR3 the conserved last residue, phenylalanine or tryptophan, is missing, so a read error is likely. The CDR3 DNA reads as TGTGCCAGCACCAGGGGGGCAGGGGGATACGAGCAGTACTTA. Residues: CASTRGAGGYEQYL. This chain uses TRBV28 with TRBJ2-7; weak D call: TRBD1 (7 bases). Germline-derived CDR1 and CDR2 are MDHEN and SYDVKM. This CDR3 contains 14 residues. Between the trimmed V and J ends, which lost 7 bases and 4 bases, there was a span of 17 bases.

To note about this clonotype: The junction departs from the called germline gene at one end, perhaps through a read error. The chain carries TRBV2 and TRBJ2-3; D unclear. CDR1 SNHLY and CDR2 FYNNEI come from the germline V gene. The CDR3 covers 15 residues. CDR3 nucleotides: TGTACCAGCCGCTCGTCCCAGTTATCCACAGATACGCAGTATTTT. Translating gives CTSRSSQLSTDTQYF.

About this clonotype: A junction boundary mismatches the germline segment, possibly from a read error. The chain combines TRBV11-2 with TRBJ2-1; TRBD2 aligns across 8 bases. Germline values: CDR1 SGHAT, CDR2 FQNNGV. The CDR3 length is 15 residues. CDR3 sequence (DNA): TGTGCCAGCAGCGATAGCGGGAACTCCTACAGTGAGAAGTTCTTC. Translating gives CASSDSGNSYSEKFF.

Comments on this clonotype: One end of the junction does not line up with germline, which may come from a read error. This rearrangement joins TRBV4-1 to TRBJ2-7; no clear D gene. The length of the CDR3 is 12 residues. CDR1 is MGHRA and CDR2 is YSYEKL in the germline V gene. The CDR3 sequence is CANSQEEYEQYF. The CDR3 nucleotides read TGCGCCAACAGCCAAGAGGAATACGAGCAGTACTTC.

This clonotype occurred many times. The chain combines TRBV14 with TRBJ2-4; D not certain. This CDR3 region has 13 residues. Per germline, CDR1 SGHDN and CDR2 FVKESK. Trimming stripped 1 base from V and 6 bases from J, with 7 bases between. The CDR3 nucleotides are TGTGCCAGCAGCCAAGGGTGGGGAAACATTCAGTACTTC. Its translation: CASSQGWGNIQYF.

On this clonotype: Because the CDR3 is missing its conserved closing phenylalanine or tryptophan, this is likely a read error. The V and J genes are TRBV13 and TRBJ2-7, with unresolved D. The CDR3 consists of 16 residues. Germline CDR1 PRHDT, CDR2 FYEKMQ (reference sequence). The ends were cut back, 5 bases at V and 0 bases at J, with 17 bases in the middle. This chain's CDR3 is CASSRAHRMSSYEQYL. The DNA of the CDR3 is TGTGCCAGCAGCCGAGCTCACCGGATGAGCTCCTACGAGCAGTACTTA.

For this clonotype: The junction departs from germline at one end; a sequencing error may be responsible. The chain couples TRBV11-2 to TRBJ2-1; no clear D gene. This CDR3 is built from 13 residues. Germline CDR1 reads SGHAT; CDR2 reads FQNNGV. This CDR3 reads CASNLNDVYEQFF. CDR3 bases: TGTGCCAGCAACTTAAATGATGTATATGAGCAGTTCTTC.

There are many counts of this clonotype. The CDR3 spells CASSIASGGYNEQFF. Written as DNA, the CDR3 is TGTGCCAGCAGCATAGCTAGCGGGGGCTACAATGAGCAGTTCTTC. The chain links TRBV6-2 or TRBV6-3 to TRBJ2-1; 10 positions match TRBD2. Germline values: CDR1 MNHEY, CDR2 SVGEGT. The CDR3 is 15 residues long. With V trimmed by 6 bases and J by 3 bases, 5 bases remained unmatched.

Note on this clonotype: A much larger clone differs from this one at a single base, so this may be a read error. The chain has TRBV21-1 and TRBJ2-7; the table's D gene call, TRBD2, was not cross checked with the DNA. TRBV21-1 is shown as a pseudogene. The CDR3 has 14 residues. The CDR3 protein is CASSKVRASYEQYF. Here the CDR3 DNA reads TGTGCCAGCAGCAAAGTAAGGGCAAGCTACGAGCAGTACTTC.

Comment on this clonotype: The junction departs from germline at one end; a sequencing error may be responsible. The chain couples TRBV11-2 to TRBJ2-1; D is perhaps TRBD1 (9 bases). Germline V gene data show CDR1 as SGHAT and CDR2 as FQNNGV. The CDR3 is 16 residues long. CDR3 residues: CVSSYGGGQGYDEQFF. CDR3 in DNA: TGTGTCAGCAGCTACGGGGGGGGACAGGGCTACGATGAGCAGTTCTTC. Combining the CDR3 with reference TRBV11-2 and TRBJ2-1 gives the whole variable domain EAGVAQSPRYKIIEKRQSVAFWCNPISGHATLYWYQQILGQGPKLLIQFQNNGVVDDSQLPKDRFSAERLKGVDSTLKIQPAKLEDSAVYLCVSSYGGGQGYDEQFFGPGTRLTVL.

As for this clonotype: Mismatch with germline at one junction end may stem from a read error. The chain recombines TRBV6-1 with TRBJ2-2; D not certain. This CDR3 comprises 13 residues. The germline V gene has CDR1 MNHNS and CDR2 SASEGT. In DNA form, the CDR3 reads TGTGCCATCAGTGAAGTGTCAGCCAGGGAGCTGTTTTTT. Amino acids: CAISEVSARELFF.

Worth noting for this clonotype: A much larger clone lies one base from this, so it may be a read error. The V gene is TRBV6-1, the J gene TRBJ2-7; D may match TRBD1 or TRBD2 (5 bases each). CDR3 length: 15 residues. Germline V gene lookup returns CDR1 MNHNS and CDR2 SASEGT. CDR3 loop: CASSEALAGTYGQYF. The CDR3 DNA reads as TGTGCCAGCAGTGAAGCGCTTGCAGGGACCTACGGGCAGTACTTC.